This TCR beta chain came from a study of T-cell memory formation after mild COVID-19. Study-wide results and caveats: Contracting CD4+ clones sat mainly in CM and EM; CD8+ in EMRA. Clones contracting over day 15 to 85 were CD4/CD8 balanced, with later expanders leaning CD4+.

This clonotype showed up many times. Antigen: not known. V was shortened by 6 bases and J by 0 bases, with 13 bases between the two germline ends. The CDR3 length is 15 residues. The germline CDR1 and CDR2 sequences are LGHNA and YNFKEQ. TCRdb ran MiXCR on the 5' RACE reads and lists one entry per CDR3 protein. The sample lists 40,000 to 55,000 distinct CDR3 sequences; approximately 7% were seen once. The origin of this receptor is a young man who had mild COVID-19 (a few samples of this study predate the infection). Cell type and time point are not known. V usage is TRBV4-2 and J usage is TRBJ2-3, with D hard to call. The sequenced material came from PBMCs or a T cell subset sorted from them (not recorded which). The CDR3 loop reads CASRATPTSTDTQYF. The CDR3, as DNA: TGTGCCAGCAGGGCTACCCCGACCAGCACAGATACGCAGTATTTT.